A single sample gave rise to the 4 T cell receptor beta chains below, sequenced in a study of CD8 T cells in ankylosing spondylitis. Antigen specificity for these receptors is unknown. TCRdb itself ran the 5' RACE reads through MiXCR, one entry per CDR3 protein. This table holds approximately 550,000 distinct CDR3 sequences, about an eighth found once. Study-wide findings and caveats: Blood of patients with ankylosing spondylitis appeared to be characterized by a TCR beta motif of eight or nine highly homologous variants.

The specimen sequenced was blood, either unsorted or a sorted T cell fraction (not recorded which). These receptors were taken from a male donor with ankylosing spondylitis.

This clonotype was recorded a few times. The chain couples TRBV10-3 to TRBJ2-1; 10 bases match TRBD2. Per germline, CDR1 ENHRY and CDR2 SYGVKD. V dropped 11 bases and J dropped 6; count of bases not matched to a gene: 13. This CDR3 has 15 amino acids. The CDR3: CASLGELAGVNEQFF. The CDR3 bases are TGTGCCTCACTCGGGGAGCTAGCGGGAGTCAATGAGCAGTTCTTC.

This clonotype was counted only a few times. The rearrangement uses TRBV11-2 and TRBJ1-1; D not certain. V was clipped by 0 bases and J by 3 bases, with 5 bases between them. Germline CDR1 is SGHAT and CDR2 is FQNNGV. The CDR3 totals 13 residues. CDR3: CASSLDLYTEAFF. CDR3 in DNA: TGTGCCAGCAGCTTAGATCTGTACACTGAAGCTTTCTTT.

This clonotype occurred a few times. The CDR3 is CASSFQGWGDTEAFF. The CDR3 region has the DNA TGTGCCAGCAGTTTTCAGGGGTGGGGGGACACTGAAGCTTTCTTT. The chain links TRBV28 to TRBJ1-1; D might be TRBD1 (6 bases). Trimming cost V 3 bases and J 3 bases, with 14 bases left between them. The CDR3 consists of 15 residues. Germline values: CDR1 MDHEN, CDR2 SYDVKM.

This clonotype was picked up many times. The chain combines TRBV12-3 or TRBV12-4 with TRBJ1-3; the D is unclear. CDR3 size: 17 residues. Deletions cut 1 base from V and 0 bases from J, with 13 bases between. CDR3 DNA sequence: TGTGCCAGCAGTTTAGTGGACGGCGACTCCTCTGGAAACACCATATATTTT. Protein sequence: CASSLVDGDSSGNTIYF.